This TCR beta chain derives from a study of blood T cell repertoires in COVID-19. Whole-study context: COVID-19 samples from acute and convalescent phases originated in the United States, Italy and Spain. PBMCs, B-cell-depleted T cells, or T cells were the source of the cDNA or gDNA that made up the material.

Followed longitudinally, the Seattle patients had been enrolled during active infection. Produced via immunoSEQ multiplex PCR; TCRdb's table is partial and in-frame only. The repertoire holds 140,000 to 150,000 clones, with around 91% as singletons. The length of the CDR3 is 15 residues. V lost 5 bases and J 0 bases, leaving 12 bases between the germline ends. Germline V gene sequence: CDR1 SEHNR, CDR2 FQNEAQ (reference sequence). The V call is TRBV7-9, the J call TRBJ2-3, with D tentatively TRBD2 (5 bases). The sequencing input was peripheral blood. The clonotype originates from a man in his late teens or twenties with COVID-19, enrolled during active disease. CDR3 nucleotide sequence: TGTGCCAGCAGCAGAGGGTTATCCAGCACAGATACGCAGTATTTT. Translated: CASSRGLSSTDTQYF.